A selection of T cell receptor beta chains follows, all from one sample in a study of blood T cells in healthy people across ages. TCRdb fed the 5' RACE reads into MiXCR, producing one record per CDR3 protein. Among about 1.5 million distinct CDR3 sequences, about 45% were seen once, and the ten largest hold about 4%. The sequenced sample consisted of blood. The source is a woman under 30 in good health. Both conserved end residues are part of each CDR3. D genes are given only for firm matches. The size field is filled for only some rows; it gives once, few, many or a size class.

>14|-|-|TRBJ2-3|TRBV6-4
CATSLGDDTDTQYF
TGTGCCACCAGTCTGGGCGATGACACAGATACGCAGTATTTT
>13|-|few|TRBJ2-4|TRBV6-2/TRBV6-3
CASSDGLVNIQYF
TGTGCCAGCAGTGACGGACTGGTGAACATTCAGTACTTC
>14|-|-|TRBJ2-7|TRBV20-1
CSAKTRTLREIQYF
TGCAGTGCTAAAACCCGGACACTTCGGGAGATCCAGTACTTC
>22|TRBD1|-|TRBJ1-5|TRBV4-3
CASSQEAPRQGANTRRNQPQHF
TGCGCCAGCAGCCAAGAAGCCCCAAGACAGGGGGCGAATACTCGACGCAATCAGCCCCAGCATTTT
>15|-|few|TRBJ1-4|TRBV7-9
CASSFPRSYNEKLFF
TGTGCCAGCAGCTTCCCGCGATCTTATAATGAAAAACTGTTTTTT
>15|-|few|TRBJ2-3|TRBV6-2/TRBV6-3
CASSPTGSLVDTQYF
TGTGCCAGCAGTCCCACGGGGAGCCTCGTTGATACGCAGTATTTT
>16|TRBD1|-|TRBJ2-7|TRBV28
CASSSIGGGTIYEQYF
TGTGCCAGCAGTTCTATAGGGGGCGGTACCATCTACGAGCAGTACTTC
>16|-|few|TRBJ2-5|TRBV21-1
CASSSPAGQTEETQYF
TGTGCCAGCAGCTCGCCTGCGGGACAAACAGAAGAGACCCAGTACTTC
>14|-|-|TRBJ2-1|TRBV27
CASSFRQPSNEQFF
TGTGCCAGCAGTTTTAGGCAGCCCTCCAATGAGCAGTTCTTC
>13|TRBD1|few|TRBJ1-2|TRBV13
CASTPEGAGGYTF
TGTGCCAGCACCCCCGAGGGGGCTGGTGGCTACACCTTC
>16|-|few|TRBJ1-5|TRBV12-3/TRBV12-4
CASSPQGPHSNQPQHF
TGTGCCAGCAGTCCCCAGGGCCCGCATAGCAATCAGCCCCAGCATTTT
>13|-|-|TRBJ1-1|TRBV20-1
CSAVGLVEAEAFF
TGCAGTGCTGTTGGTTTGGTGGAGGCTGAAGCTTTCTTT
>14|-|many|TRBJ2-3|TRBV20-1
CSARDGGSKNTQYF
TGCAGTGCTAGAGACGGGGGCAGTAAGAATACGCAGTATTTT
>16|TRBD2|few|TRBJ2-5|TRBV10-3
CAISELGLAGGETQYF
TGTGCCATCAGTGAGCTGGGACTAGCGGGAGGAGAGACCCAGTACTTC
>16|TRBD2|few|TRBJ2-7|TRBV4-2
CASSQAGLVHYNEQYF
TGTGCCAGCAGCCAAGCTGGACTAGTCCACTACAATGAGCAGTACTTC
>18|-|-|TRBJ2-6|TRBV6-4
CASSPNGRWDSGANVLTF
TGTGCCAGCAGTCCCAATGGACGGTGGGACTCTGGGGCCAACGTCCTGACTTTC
>13|-|-|TRBJ2-5|TRBV20-1
CSAPRPPSETQYF
TGCAGTGCTCCGCGGCCCCCTTCGGAGACCCAGTACTTC
>13|TRBD2|few|TRBJ2-1|TRBV19
CASSTHGGNEQFF
TGTGCCAGTAGTACCCACGGGGGGAATGAGCAGTTCTTC
>13|-|few|TRBJ1-2|TRBV6-5
CASSTPENYGYTF
TGTGCCAGCAGTACTCCAGAAAACTATGGCTACACCTTC
>16|-|-|TRBJ1-2|TRBV12-3/TRBV12-4
CASSFGLAGDDYGYTF
TGTGCCAGCAGTTTCGGCCTTGCAGGGGACGACTATGGCTACACCTTC
>18|-|-|TRBJ1-5|TRBV3-1
CASSQDPVTEYSNQPQHF
TGTGCCAGCAGCCAAGACCCCGTGACAGAGTACAGCAATCAGCCCCAGCATTTT
>14|TRBD1|-|TRBJ2-5|TRBV5-1
CASSWGQAYDEQYF
TGCGCCAGCAGCTGGGGACAGGCTTACGATGAGCAGTACTTC
>16|TRBD2|-|TRBJ2-5|TRBV9
CASSVGLPGGPYEKYF
TGTGCCAGCAGCGTAGGACTTCCGGGAGGGCCCTACGAGAAGTACTTC
>13|-|-|TRBJ1-2|TRBV27
CASSVYRTGGYTF
TGTGCCAGCAGTGTATATCGGACCGGTGGCTACACCTTC
>16|TRBD1|-|TRBJ2-4|TRBV7-2
CASSLSAGTGGNIQYF
TGTGCCAGCAGCTTATCTGCCGGGACAGGGGGAAACATTCAGTACTTC